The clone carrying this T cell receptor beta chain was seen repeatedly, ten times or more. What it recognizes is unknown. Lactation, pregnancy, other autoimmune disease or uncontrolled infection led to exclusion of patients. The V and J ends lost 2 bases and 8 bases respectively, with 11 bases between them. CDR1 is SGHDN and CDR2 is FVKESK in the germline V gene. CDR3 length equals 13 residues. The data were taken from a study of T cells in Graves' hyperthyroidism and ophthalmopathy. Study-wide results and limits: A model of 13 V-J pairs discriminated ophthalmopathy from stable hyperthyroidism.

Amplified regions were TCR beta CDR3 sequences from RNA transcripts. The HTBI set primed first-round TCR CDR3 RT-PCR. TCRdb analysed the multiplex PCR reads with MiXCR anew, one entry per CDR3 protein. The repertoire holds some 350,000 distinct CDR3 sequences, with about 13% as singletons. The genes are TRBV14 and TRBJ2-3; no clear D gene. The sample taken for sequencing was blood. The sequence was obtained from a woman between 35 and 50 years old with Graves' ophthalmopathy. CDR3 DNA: TGTGCCAGCAGCCAATCAAGGCACTCTACGCAGTATTTT. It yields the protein CASSQSRHSTQYF. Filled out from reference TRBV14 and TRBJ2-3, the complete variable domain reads EAGVTQFPSHSVIEKGQTVTLRCDPISGHDNLYWYRRVMGKEIKFLLHFVKESKQDESGMPNNRFLAERTGGTYSTLKVQPAELEDSGVYFCASSQSRHSTQYFGPGTRLTVL.